The clone carrying this T cell receptor beta chain was counted ten times or more. What it binds is unknown. These data belong to a study of T cell repertoires in cytomegalovirus infection. Background on the study: CMV infection plus the matching HLA type was flagged by public TCR beta signatures. Study findings and constraints: Public TCR beta family frequency separated CMV-and-HLA carriers, including in an independent cohort. In two of eight donors, the top clonotype was HLA-C-restricted CMV-specific.

TCRdb re-derived calls from the reads in MiXCR, one entry per CDR3 protein. The sample records 310,000 or so distinct CDR3 sequences, roughly a tenth being singletons. This clonotype was sampled from a human donor in good health (CMV status not recorded). Some clones in this sample may be carry-over from other donors' samples. The sample taken for sequencing was PBMCs.

CDR3 sequence (DNA): TGTGCCAGGACAGGAATTTACGAGCAGTACGTC. Translation: CARTGIYEQYV. The chain couples TRBV2 to TRBJ2-7; D perhaps matches TRBD1 (6 bases). Germline V lookup: CDR1 SNHLY, CDR2 FYNNEI. CDR3 length: 11 amino acids. Deletions cut 9 bases from V and 4 bases from J, with 10 bases between.